This TCR beta chain originates from a study of graft-versus-host responses after intestinal transplantation. On this clone itself: Antigen: not known.

The CDR3 is 14 residues long. Germline values: CDR1 PRHDT, CDR2 FYEKMQ (reference sequence). Only in-frame clones appear in the TCRdb table, and some are missing; sequencing was by immunoSEQ multiplex PCR. The sample records more than 65,000 clones, 85% to 95% being singletons. The sequenced sample was unstimulated CD8+ T cells sorted from spleen or lymph node cells, obtained before transplant. V and J are TRBV13 and TRBJ2-5, with 8 bases that match TRBD1. The closer fit of TRBJ2-7 to the DNA end suggests the J call may be wrong. The source is a human donor who was the organ donor for an intestinal transplant. CDR3 sequence reads: CASSTRQGTYEQYF. The CDR3 DNA reads as TGTGCCAGCAGCACAAGACAGGGGACCTACGAGCAGTACTTC.